This is a list of T cell receptor beta chains from one sample in a study of blood T cell repertoires in COVID-19. Profiling relied on immunoSEQ multiplex PCR, and the TCRdb table lists in-frame clones only, not all of them. The sample includes some 200,000 clones, about four fifths of them seen just once. The specimen sequenced was PBMCs or T cells enriched from blood (not recorded which). These TCRs come from a woman between 50 and 59 years old who had been exposed to COVID-19. CDR3s include the opening cysteine and the closing phenylalanine or tryptophan. The D gene is left open where the match is weak. Rows give clone size only sometimes, using once, few, many, or a class for an expanded clone.

>NA|TRBV19|TRBJ2-7|TRBD2
CASSALTSLGEQYF
TGTGCCAGTAGCGCCCTGACTAGCTTGGGCGAGCAGTACTTC
>NA|TRBV5-6|TRBJ1-2|TRBD1
CASSSDRGNYGYTF
TGTGCCAGCAGCTCGGACAGGGGCAACTATGGCTACACCTTC
>once|TRBV5-4|TRBJ1-6|NA
CASMADNSPLHF
TGTGCCAGCATGGCAGATAATTCACCCCTCCACTTT
>NA|TRBV7-9|TRBJ1-1|NA
CASSYRVGDEAFF
TGTGCCAGCAGCTACAGGGTAGGGGATGAAGCTTTCTTT
>NA|TRBV9|TRBJ1-2|NA
CASTPGAGYGYTF
TGTGCCAGCACCCCTGGGGCCGGCTATGGCTACACCTTC
>NA|TRBV5-1|TRBJ2-2|NA
CASSFNRGVGELFF
TGCGCCAGCAGCTTCAACCGAGGTGTCGGGGAGCTGTTTTTT
>NA|TRBV9|TRBJ2-2|NA
CASSPRGEGGPNTGELFF
TGTGCCAGCAGCCCCCGAGGGGAGGGGGGTCCCAACACCGGGGAGCTGTTTTTT
>few|TRBV5-4|TRBJ1-1|NA
CASSLGGGGRTEAFF
TGTGCCAGCAGCCTGGGAGGGGGGGGCCGGACTGAAGCTTTCTTT
>NA|TRBV5-1|TRBJ2-2|TRBD1
CASSLGQGIDTGELFF
TGCGCCAGCAGCCTAGGACAGGGGATAGACACCGGGGAGCTGTTTTTT
>NA|TRBV5-1|TRBJ1-2|NA
CASSLSGEYGGYTF
TGCGCCAGCAGCTTATCGGGGGAGTATGGTGGCTACACCTTC
>NA|TRBV7-2|TRBJ2-7|NA
CASSLVSASAYEQYF
TGTGCCAGCAGCTTGGTGAGCGCCAGCGCCTACGAGCAGTACTTC
>NA|TRBV6-5|TRBJ2-5|NA
CASTSSPWGGETQYF
TGTGCCAGCACCTCCTCCCCGTGGGGAGGAGAGACCCAGTACTTC
>once|TRBV7-2|TRBJ1-3|TRBD1
CASSAGQAGNTIYF
TGTGCCAGCAGCGCCGGACAGGCTGGAAACACCATATATTTT
>NA|TRBV27|TRBJ2-1|NA
CASSLEGDFENEQFF
TGTGCCAGCAGTTTGGAGGGAGATTTCGAAAATGAGCAGTTCTTC
>NA|TRBV6-5|TRBJ1-6|TRBD1
CASRIGQGNSPLHF
TGTGCCAGCAGAATCGGACAGGGTAATTCACCCCTCCACTTT
>NA|TRBV27|TRBJ1-1|NA
CASSSNRANTEAFF
TGTGCCAGCAGTTCCAACAGGGCGAACACTGAAGCTTTCTTT
>once|TRBV30|TRBJ2-1|TRBD2
CAWESGGPYNEQFF
TGTGCCTGGGAAAGCGGGGGCCCCTACAATGAGCAGTTCTTC
>many|TRBV7-9|TRBJ2-5|NA
CASSLGLRVQETQYF
TGTGCCAGCAGCTTAGGGTTACGGGTTCAAGAGACCCAGTACTTC
>NA|TRBV11-2|TRBJ1-4|NA
CASSLTRGLTNEKLFF
TGTGCCAGCAGCTTAACTAGGGGGTTAACTAATGAAAAACTGTTTTTT
>once|TRBV25-1|TRBJ1-1|TRBD1
CASSGTRDSYEAFF
TGTGCCAGCAGTGGAACCAGGGACAGCTATGAAGCTTTCTTT